The sequence of this T cell receptor beta chain was determined in a study of metastatic and nonmetastatic thyroid tumors. General observations from the study: Benign nodules reportedly had significantly lower TCR beta diversity than malignant thyroid tumors in blood and tumor.

Using MiXCR, TCRdb reanalyzed the PCR reads. The sample includes tens of thousands of clones, roughly 23% seen only once; the top ten take 3.5% to 4%. Concerning this clone: Its specificity is unknown.

No patient had received any treatment before thyroid surgery. The V end was cut by 6 bases, the J end by 6 bases, with 18 bases between. CDR3 length equals 14 residues. Germline-derived CDR1 and CDR2 are DFQATT and SNEGSKA (reference sequence). Sequenced input: blood. The rearrangement links TRBV20-1 to TRBJ1-5, with D possibly TRBD1 on 5 matching bases. This sequence was found in a male donor with papillary thyroid cancer or a benign thyroid nodule (not recorded which). Some clones in this sample may be carry-over from other donors' samples. CDR3 amino acids: CSAAPGPEGQPQHF. CDR3 nucleotide sequence: TGCAGTGCGGCCCCGGGACCCGAGGGTCAGCCCCAGCATTTT.